The text below deals with one T cell receptor (beta chain). These data belong to a study of T cell responses to AZD1222 COVID-19 vaccine. TCRdb's copy holds only in-frame clones and misses some; the assay was immunoSEQ multiplex PCR. The data contain 150,000 to 200,000 clones, 70% to 90% of them singletons. Germline CDR1 and CDR2: SGHTA and FQGTGA. V shed 1 base and J 6 bases; nucleotides not matched to a gene: 2. CDR3 length: 13 amino acids. The chain combines TRBV7-3 with TRBJ1-1, with TRBD1 identical over 7 bases. The specimen was peripheral blood, collected 28 days after the second dose of the MenACWY control vaccine. The TCR sequence derives from an adult who received the MenACWY meningococcal vaccine as a control. The CDR3 bases are TGTGCCAGCAGCTTAAGCCAGGGGGCTGAAGCTTTCTTT. Its translation is CASSLSQGAEAFF.